This T cell receptor beta chain derives from a study of blood T cell repertoires in COVID-19. Losses at the gene ends were 5 bases for V and 0 bases for J; bases not matched to a gene: 3. Germline V gene lookup returns CDR1 MNHEY and CDR2 SMNVEV (reference sequence). CDR3 length: 16 residues. The method was immunoSEQ multiplex PCR; TCRdb's version includes in-frame clones alone and lacks a portion of them. The sample carries roughly 300,000 clones, about 89% recorded once. The chain couples TRBV27 to TRBJ1-6; TRBD1 agrees at 8 bases. The sample consisted of peripheral blood. The TCR sequence derives from a man younger than 30 who had recovered from COVID-19. CDR3 nucleotides: TGTGCCAGCAGTACCGGACAGGGCTCCTATAATTCACCCCTCCACTTT. Protein sequence: CASSTGQGSYNSPLHF.